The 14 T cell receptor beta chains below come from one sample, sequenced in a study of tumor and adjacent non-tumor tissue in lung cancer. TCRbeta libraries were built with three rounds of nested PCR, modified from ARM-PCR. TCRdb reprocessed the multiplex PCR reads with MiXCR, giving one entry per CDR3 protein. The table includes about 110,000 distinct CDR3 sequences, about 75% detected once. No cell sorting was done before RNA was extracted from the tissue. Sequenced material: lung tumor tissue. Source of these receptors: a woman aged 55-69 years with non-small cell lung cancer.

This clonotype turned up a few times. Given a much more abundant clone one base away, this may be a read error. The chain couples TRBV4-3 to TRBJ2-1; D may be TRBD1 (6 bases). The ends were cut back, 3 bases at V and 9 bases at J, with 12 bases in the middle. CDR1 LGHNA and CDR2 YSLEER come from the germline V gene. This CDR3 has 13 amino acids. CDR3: CASSHIQGGEQFF. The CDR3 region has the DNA TGCGCCAGCAGCCACATACAGGGTGGTGAGCAGTTCTTC.

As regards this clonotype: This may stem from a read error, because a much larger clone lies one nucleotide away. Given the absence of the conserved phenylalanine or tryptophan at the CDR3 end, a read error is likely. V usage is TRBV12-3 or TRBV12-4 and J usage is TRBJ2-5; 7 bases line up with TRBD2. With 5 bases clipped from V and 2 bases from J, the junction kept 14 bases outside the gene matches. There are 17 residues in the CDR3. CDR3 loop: CASSGGVSGKIQETQYL. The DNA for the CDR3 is TGTGCCAGCAGTGGGGGGGTAAGCGGGAAAATTCAAGAGACCCAGTACTTA.

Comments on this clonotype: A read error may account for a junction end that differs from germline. The DNA of the CDR3 is TGTGCCAGCAGCGCCGCGGGGGGCCACCGAACTTGCTCCTACAATCAGCAGTTCTTC. Protein sequence: CASSAAGGHRTCSYNQQFF. This chain uses TRBV6-1 with TRBJ2-1, with TRBD2 identical over 8 bases. Germline V lookup: CDR1 MNHNS, CDR2 SASEGT. CDR3 length: 19 residues.

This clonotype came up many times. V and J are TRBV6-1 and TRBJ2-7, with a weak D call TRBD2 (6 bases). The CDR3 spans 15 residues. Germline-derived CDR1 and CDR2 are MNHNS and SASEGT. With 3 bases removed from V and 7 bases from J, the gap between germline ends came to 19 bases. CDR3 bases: TGTGCCAGCAGTGAGGCTAGCGCCGGGAGATTGGAGCAGTACTTC. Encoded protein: CASSEASAGRLEQYF.

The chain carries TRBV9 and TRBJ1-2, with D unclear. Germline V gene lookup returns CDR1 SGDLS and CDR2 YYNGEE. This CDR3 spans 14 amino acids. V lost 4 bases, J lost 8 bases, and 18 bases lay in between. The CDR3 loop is CASSMSTGLGGYTF. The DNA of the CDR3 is TGTGCCAGCAGCATGTCGACGGGGTTGGGGGGCTACACCTTC.

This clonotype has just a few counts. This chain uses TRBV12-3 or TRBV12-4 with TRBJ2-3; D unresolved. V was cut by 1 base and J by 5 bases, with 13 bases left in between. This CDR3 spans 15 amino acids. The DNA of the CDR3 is TGTGCCAGCAGTTTAGAGGGCGGAACCATAGATACGCAGTATTTT. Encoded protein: CASSLEGGTIDTQYF.

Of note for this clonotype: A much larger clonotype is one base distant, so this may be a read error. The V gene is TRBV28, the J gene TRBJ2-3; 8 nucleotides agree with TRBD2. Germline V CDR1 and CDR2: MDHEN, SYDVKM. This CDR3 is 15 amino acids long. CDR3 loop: CARSLPGGPSDTQYF. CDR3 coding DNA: TGTGCCAGGAGTTTACCGGGGGGGCCTTCAGATACGCAGTATTTT. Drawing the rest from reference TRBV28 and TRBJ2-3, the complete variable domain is DVKVTQSSRYLVKRTGEKVFLECVQDMDHENMFWYRQDPGLGLRLIYFSYDVKMKEKGDIPEGYSVSREKKERFSLILESASTNQTSMYLCARSLPGGPSDTQYFGPGTRLTVL.

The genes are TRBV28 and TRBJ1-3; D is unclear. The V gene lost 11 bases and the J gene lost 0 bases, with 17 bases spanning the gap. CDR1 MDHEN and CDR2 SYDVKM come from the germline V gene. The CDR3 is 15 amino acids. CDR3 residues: CACTTTAPSGNTIYF. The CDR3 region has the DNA TGTGCCTGCACTACCACAGCTCCCTCTGGAAACACCATATATTTT.

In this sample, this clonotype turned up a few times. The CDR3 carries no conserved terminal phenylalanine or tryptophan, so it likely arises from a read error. This chain's CDR3 is CASGLEPGPNTEAFY. The DNA of the CDR3 is TGTGCCAGCGGCTTAGAGCCAGGACCCAATACTGAAGCTTTCTAT. The V call is TRBV11-2, the J call TRBJ1-1, with D unclear. CDR1 is SGHAT and CDR2 is FQNNGV in the germline V gene. The CDR3 sequence is 15 residues long.

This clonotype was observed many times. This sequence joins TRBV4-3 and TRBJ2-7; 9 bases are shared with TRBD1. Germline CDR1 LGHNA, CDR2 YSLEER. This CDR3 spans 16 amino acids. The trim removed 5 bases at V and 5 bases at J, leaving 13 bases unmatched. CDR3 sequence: CASSFLPGTGKNEQYF. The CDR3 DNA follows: TGCGCCAGCAGCTTTCTTCCCGGGACAGGGAAAAACGAGCAGTACTTC.

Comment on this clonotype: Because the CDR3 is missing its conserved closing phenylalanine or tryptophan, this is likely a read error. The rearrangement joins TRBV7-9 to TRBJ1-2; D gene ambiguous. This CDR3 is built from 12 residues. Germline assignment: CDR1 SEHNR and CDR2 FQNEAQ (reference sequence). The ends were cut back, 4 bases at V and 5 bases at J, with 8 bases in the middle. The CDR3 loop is CASSWPDYGYTL. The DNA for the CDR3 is TGTGCCAGCAGCTGGCCCGATTATGGCTACACCCTC.

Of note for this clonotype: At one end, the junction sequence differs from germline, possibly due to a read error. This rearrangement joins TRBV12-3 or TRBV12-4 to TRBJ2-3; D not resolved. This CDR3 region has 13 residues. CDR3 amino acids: CTSIRLMRDTQYF. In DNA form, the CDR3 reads TGTACCAGCATACGATTAATGAGAGATACGCAGTATTTT.

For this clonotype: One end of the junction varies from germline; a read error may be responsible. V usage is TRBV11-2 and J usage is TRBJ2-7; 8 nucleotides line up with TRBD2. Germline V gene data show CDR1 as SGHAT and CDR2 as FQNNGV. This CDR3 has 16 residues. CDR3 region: CANSLVLAGPSYEQYF. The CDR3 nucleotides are TGTGCCAACAGCCTAGTATTAGCGGGGCCCTCCTACGAGCAGTACTTC.

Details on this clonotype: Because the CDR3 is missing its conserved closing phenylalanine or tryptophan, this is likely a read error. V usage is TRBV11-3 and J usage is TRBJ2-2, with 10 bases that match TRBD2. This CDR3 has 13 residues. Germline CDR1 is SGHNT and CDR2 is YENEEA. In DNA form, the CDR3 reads TGCGCCAGCAAGCGGGGGGGAACCAGGGAGCTGTTTTTA. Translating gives CASKRGGTRELFL.